These T cell receptor beta chains were read from a single sample in a study of technical replicates of blood from a handful of donors. Assay used: immunoSEQ multiplex PCR; TCRdb lists only in-frame clones, some missing. The sample shows 55,000 to 75,000 clones, approximately 90% of them seen only once. Sequencing used T cells isolated from PBMCs. These receptors were collected from a human donor in good health. The CDR3 runs from the conserved cysteine through the conserved F or W. D genes are given only for firm matches. Only some rows state a clone size, as once, few, many or a class for expanded clones.

abundance | j_gene | d_gene | v_gene | CDR3aa | CDR3nt
- | TRBJ2-7 | - | TRBV6-6 | CASSYSSEQYF | TGTGCCAGCAGTTACTCCAGCGAGCAGTACTTC
few | TRBJ2-7 | - | TRBV4-2 | CASSQESTYEQYF | TGTGCCAGCAGCCAAGAGAGTACCTACGAGCAGTACTTC
- | TRBJ1-5 | - | TRBV6-1 | CASSEVPGFNQPQHF | TGTGCCAGCAGTGAAGTTCCGGGTTTTAATCAGCCCCAGCATTTT
- | TRBJ2-2 | TRBD2 | TRBV5-4 | CASSQEAGGPHTGELFF | TGTGCCAGCAGCCAAGAAGCGGGAGGGCCTCACACCGGGGAGCTGTTTTTT
- | TRBJ1-2 | - | TRBV6-1 | CASSVLGRGNGGYGYTF | TGTGCCAGCAGTGTATTGGGGAGAGGGAACGGGGGCTATGGCTACACCTTC
- | TRBJ2-1 | TRBD1 | TRBV25-1 | CASRTGTVWEQFF | TGTGCCAGCAGAACCGGGACAGTTTGGGAGCAGTTCTTC
- | TRBJ1-2 | TRBD1 | TRBV27 | CASSSGTGRSYGYTF | TGTGCCAGCAGTTCCGGGACAGGGCGTAGCTATGGCTACACCTTC
- | TRBJ2-1 | TRBD2 | TRBV9 | CASSPLADHNEQFF | TGTGCCAGCAGCCCACTAGCGGACCACAATGAGCAGTTCTTC
- | TRBJ1-1 | TRBD1 | TRBV2 | CASSGFVHSVGRDRARTEAFF | TGTGCCAGCAGTGGTTTCGTCCACTCTGTCGGCCGGGACAGGGCACGGACTGAAGCTTTCTTT
- | TRBJ1-2 | - | TRBV6-5 | CASSYGQDNGYTF | TGTGCCAGCAGTTATGGGCAGGATAATGGCTACACCTTC